The clone carrying this T cell receptor beta chain was seen a few times. Its antigen remains unknown. Read sequence stops 3 residues before the CDR3 end, and the germline J gene provides the missing end. Produced via immunoSEQ multiplex PCR; TCRdb's table is partial and in-frame only. The sample is made up of approximately 50,000 clones, none counted only once. CDR3 size: 13 residues. Per germline, CDR1 LNHDA and CDR2 SQIVND (reference sequence). V lost 5 bases to trimming and J lost 5 bases, with 10 bases between them. The sample belongs to a study of T cell clonality in common variable immunodeficiency. General study findings and limits: Patient heterogeneity in the CVID cohort limited correlations between repertoire features and clinical complications.

Sequenced material: peripheral blood mononuclear cells. This sequence originates from a person aged 18-70 years in good health. The chain couples TRBV19 to TRBJ1-3, with D perhaps TRBD1 (5 bases). CDR3 protein: CASSQGVRNTIYF. The covered CDR3 bases are TGTGCCAGTAGTCAAGGGGTGAGAAACACC.